This entry lists 2 T cell receptor beta chains sequenced from one sample in a study of OX40 agonist ivuxolimab in advanced cancers. Only in-frame clones appear in the TCRdb table, and some are missing; sequencing was by immunoSEQ multiplex PCR. The sample lists about 48,000 clones; 75% to 85% were seen once. The sample in question was CD4+ or CD8+ T cells sorted from blood, obtained in a trial of the OX40 agonist ivuxolimab. These receptors all stem from an adult with an advanced solid tumor such as melanoma, head and neck, liver or kidney cancer.

In its sample, this clone was seen a few times. The rearrangement joins TRBV2 to TRBJ2-2; the D is unclear. CDR1 and CDR2 (germline): SNHLY, FYNNEI. Trimming removed 4 bases at V and 7 bases at J, with 4 bases between. The CDR3 covers 11 residues. CDR3 amino acids: CASSVVGELFF. The CDR3 nucleotides are TGTGCCAGCAGTGTCGTCGGGGAGCTGTTTTTT.

This clone was counted only a few times. The chain recombines TRBV19 with TRBJ2-2, with D possibly TRBD1 on 5 matching bases. V lost 3 bases and J lost 8, with 10 bases in between. This CDR3 is built from 13 residues. Germline lookup yields CDR1 LNHDA and CDR2 SQIVND (reference sequence). The CDR3 nucleotides are TGTGCCAGTAGTATGGACAACCAAGGGGAGCTGTTTTTT. Translation gives CASSMDNQGELFF.